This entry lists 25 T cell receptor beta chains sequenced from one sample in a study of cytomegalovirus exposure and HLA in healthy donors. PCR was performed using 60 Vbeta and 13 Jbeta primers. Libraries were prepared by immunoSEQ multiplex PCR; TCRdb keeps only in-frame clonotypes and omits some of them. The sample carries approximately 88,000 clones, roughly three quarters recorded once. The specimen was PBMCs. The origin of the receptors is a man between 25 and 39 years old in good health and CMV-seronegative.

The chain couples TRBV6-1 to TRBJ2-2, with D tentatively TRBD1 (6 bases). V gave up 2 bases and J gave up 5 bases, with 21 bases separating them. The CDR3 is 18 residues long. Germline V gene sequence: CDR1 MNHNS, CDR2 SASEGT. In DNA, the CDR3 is TGTGCCAGCAGTGAAATTCCTGGGCCAGGGGCGCGGACCGGGGAGCTGTTTTTT. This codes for CASSEIPGPGARTGELFF.

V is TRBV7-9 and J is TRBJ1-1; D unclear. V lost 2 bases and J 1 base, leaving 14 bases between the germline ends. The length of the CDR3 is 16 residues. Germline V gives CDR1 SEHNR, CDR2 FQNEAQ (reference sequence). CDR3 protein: CASSLRISTGNTEAFF. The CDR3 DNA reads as TGTGCCAGCAGCTTACGCATCAGTACGGGGAACACTGAAGCTTTCTTT. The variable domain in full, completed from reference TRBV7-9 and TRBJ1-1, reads DTGVSQNPRHKITKRGQNVTFRCDPISEHNRLYWYRQTLGQGPEFLTYFQNEAQLEKSRLLSDRFSAERPKGSFSTLEIQRTEQGDSAMYLCASSLRISTGNTEAFFGQGTRLTVV.

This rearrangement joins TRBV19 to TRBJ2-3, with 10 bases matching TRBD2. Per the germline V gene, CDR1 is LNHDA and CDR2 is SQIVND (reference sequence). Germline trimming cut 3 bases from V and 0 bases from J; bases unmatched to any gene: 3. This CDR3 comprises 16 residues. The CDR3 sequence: CASSIGLAASTDTQYF. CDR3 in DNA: TGTGCCAGTAGTATTGGACTAGCGGCTAGCACAGATACGCAGTATTTT.

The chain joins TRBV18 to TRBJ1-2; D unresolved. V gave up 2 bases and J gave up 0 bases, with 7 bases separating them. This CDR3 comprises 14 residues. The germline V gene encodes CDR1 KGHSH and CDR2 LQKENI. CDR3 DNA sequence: TGTGCCAGCTCACCAGACGGAGCTAACTATGGCTACACCTTC. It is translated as CASSPDGANYGYTF.

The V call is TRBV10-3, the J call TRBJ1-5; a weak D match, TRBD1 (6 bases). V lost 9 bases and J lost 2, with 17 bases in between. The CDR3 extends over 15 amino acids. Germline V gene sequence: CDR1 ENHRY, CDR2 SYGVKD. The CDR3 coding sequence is TGTGCCATTCCGCCCTGGGGGCGAGGCAATCAGCCCCAGCATTTT. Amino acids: CAIPPWGRGNQPQHF.

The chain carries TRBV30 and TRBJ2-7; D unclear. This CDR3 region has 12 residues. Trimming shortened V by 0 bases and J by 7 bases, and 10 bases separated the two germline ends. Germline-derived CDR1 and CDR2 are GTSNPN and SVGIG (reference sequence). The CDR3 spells CAWSVLPQEQYF. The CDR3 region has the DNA TGTGCCTGGAGTGTACTCCCACAGGAGCAGTACTTC.

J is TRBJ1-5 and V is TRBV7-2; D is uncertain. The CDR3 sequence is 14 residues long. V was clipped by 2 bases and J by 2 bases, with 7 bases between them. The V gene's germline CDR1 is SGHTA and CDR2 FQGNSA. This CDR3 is CASSLRQGNQPQHF. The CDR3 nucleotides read TGTGCCAGCAGCTTACGGCAGGGCAATCAGCCCCAGCATTTT.

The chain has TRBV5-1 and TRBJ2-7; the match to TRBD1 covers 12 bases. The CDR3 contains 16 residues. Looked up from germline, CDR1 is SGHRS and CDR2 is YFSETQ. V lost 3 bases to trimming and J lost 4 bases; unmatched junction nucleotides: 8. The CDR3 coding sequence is TGCGCCAGCAGCTCCGTCTCGGGACAGGGGGCTTACGAGCAGTACTTC. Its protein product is CASSSVSGQGAYEQYF.

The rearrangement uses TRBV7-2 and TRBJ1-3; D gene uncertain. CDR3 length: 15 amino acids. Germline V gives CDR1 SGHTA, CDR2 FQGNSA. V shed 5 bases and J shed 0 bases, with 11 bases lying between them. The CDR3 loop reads CASSKGRYSGNTIYF. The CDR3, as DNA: TGTGCCAGCAGCAAAGGGAGGTACTCTGGAAACACCATATATTTT.

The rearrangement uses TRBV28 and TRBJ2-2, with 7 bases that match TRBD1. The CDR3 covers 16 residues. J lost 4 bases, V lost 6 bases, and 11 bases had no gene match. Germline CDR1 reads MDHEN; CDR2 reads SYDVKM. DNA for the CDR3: TGTGCCAGCAGATCGAACAGGGGACGGCTCACCGGGGAGCTGTTTTTT. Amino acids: CASRSNRGRLTGELFF.

The CDR3 bases are TGTGCCAGCAGCCAAAACCACGGGTGGAGGGAGCCCCAGCATTTT. As protein: CASSQNHGWREPQHF. The chain combines TRBV4-2 with TRBJ1-5; D ambiguous. V lost 2 bases and J lost 8, with 16 bases in between. Germline CDR1 LGHNA, CDR2 YNFKEQ. The CDR3 length is 15 residues.

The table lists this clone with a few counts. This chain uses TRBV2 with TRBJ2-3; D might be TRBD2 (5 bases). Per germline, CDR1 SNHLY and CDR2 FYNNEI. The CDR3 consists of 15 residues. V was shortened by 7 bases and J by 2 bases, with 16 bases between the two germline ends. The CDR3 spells CASKQEGEVTDTQYF. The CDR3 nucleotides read TGTGCCAGCAAACAAGAGGGAGAAGTCACAGATACGCAGTATTTT. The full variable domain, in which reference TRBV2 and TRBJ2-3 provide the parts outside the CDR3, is EPEVTQTPSHQVTQMGQEVILRCVPISNHLYFYWYRQILGQKVEFLVSFYNNEISEKSEIFDDQFSVERPDGSNFTLKIRSTKLEDSAMYFCASKQEGEVTDTQYFGPGTRLTVL.

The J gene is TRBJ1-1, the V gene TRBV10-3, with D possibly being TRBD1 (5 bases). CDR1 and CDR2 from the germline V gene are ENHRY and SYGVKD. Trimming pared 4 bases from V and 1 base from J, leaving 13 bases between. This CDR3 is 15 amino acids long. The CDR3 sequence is CAISVRQTSNTEAFF. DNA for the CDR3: TGTGCCATCAGTGTGAGACAGACTTCGAACACTGAAGCTTTCTTT.

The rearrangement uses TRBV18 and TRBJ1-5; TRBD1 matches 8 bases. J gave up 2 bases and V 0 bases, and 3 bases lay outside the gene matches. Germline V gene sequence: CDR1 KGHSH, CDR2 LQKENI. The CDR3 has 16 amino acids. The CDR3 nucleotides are TGTGCCAGCTCACCACCGGACAGGGTGGGCAATCAGCCCCAGCATTTT. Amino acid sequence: CASSPPDRVGNQPQHF.

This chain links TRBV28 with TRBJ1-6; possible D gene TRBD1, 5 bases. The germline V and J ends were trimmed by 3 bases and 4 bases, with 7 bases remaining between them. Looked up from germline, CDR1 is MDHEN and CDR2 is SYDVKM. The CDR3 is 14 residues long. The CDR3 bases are TGTGCCAGCAGTTTGAGACAGTATAATTCACCCCTCCACTTT. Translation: CASSLRQYNSPLHF.

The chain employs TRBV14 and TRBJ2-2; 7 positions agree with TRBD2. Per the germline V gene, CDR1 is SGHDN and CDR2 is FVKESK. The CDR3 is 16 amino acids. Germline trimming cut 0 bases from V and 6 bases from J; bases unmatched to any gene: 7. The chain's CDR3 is CASSQDWDYPSGELFF. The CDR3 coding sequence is TGTGCCAGCAGCCAAGATTGGGACTACCCTTCCGGGGAGCTGTTTTTT.

The CDR3 reads CASSFWGGGSYEQYF. CDR3 DNA sequence: TGCGCCAGCAGCTTCTGGGGAGGGGGCTCCTACGAGCAGTACTTC. J is TRBJ2-7 and V is TRBV5-1; the D gene is possibly TRBD2 (7 bases). Germline V gene data show CDR1 as SGHRS and CDR2 as YFSETQ. The V and J ends lost 2 bases and 0 bases respectively, with 12 bases between them. CDR3 length: 15 amino acids. The full variable domain, with the rest looked up from reference TRBV5-1 and TRBJ2-7, is KAGVTQTPRYLIKTRGQQVTLSCSPISGHRSVSWYQQTPGQGLQFLFEYFSETQRNKGNFPGRFSGRQFSNSRSEMNVSTLELGDSALYLCASSFWGGGSYEQYFGPGTRLTVT.

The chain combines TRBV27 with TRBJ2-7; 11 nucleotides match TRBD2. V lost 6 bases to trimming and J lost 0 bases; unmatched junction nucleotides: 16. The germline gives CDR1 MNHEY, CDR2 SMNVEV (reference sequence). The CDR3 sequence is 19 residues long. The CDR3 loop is CASSSTSGSIIANSYEQYF. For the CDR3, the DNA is TGTGCCAGCAGCTCAACTAGCGGGAGTATCATTGCGAACTCCTACGAGCAGTACTTC.

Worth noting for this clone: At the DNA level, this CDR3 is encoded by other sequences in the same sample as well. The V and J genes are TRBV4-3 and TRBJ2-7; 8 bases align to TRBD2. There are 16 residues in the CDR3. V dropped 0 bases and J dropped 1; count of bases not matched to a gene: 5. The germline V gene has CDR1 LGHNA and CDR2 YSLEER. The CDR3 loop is CASSQDFPGGSYEQYF. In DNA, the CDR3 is TGCGCCAGCAGCCAAGATTTCCCGGGGGGGTCCTACGAGCAGTACTTC.

In DNA, the CDR3 is TGTGCCAGCAGCCATGGACAAAACTATGGCTACACCTTC. This codes for CASSHGQNYGYTF. The chain carries TRBV7-9 and TRBJ1-2, with D possibly being TRBD1 (5 bases). Germline lookup yields CDR1 SEHNR and CDR2 FQNEAQ (reference sequence). The CDR3 sequence is 13 residues long. Trimming shortened V by 5 bases and J by 2 bases, and 9 bases separated the two germline ends.

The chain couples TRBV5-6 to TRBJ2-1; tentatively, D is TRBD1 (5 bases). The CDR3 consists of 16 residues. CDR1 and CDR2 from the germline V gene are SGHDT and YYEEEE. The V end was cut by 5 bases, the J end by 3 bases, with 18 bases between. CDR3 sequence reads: CASRSLGLGDYNEQFF. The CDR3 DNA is TGTGCCAGCAGATCCCTGGGGCTAGGGGACTACAATGAGCAGTTCTTC. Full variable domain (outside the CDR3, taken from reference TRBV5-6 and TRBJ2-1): DAGVTQSPTHLIKTRGQQVTLRCSPKSGHDTVSWYQQALGQGPQFIFQYYEEEERQRGNFPDRFSGHQFPNYSSELNVNALLLGDSALYLCASRSLGLGDYNEQFFGPGTRLTVL.

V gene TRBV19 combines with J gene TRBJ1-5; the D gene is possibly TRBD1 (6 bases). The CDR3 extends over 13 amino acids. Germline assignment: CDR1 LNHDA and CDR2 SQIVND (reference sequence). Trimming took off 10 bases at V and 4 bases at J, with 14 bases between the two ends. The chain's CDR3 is CATNRASNQPQHF. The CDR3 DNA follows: TGTGCCACCAACAGGGCTTCGAATCAGCCCCAGCATTTT.

The CDR3: CASSLAGVAGTYEQYF. CDR3 DNA: TGTGCCAGCAGCTTAGCTGGGGTAGCGGGGACCTACGAGCAGTACTTC. The genes are TRBV7-2 and TRBJ2-7; the match to TRBD2 covers 8 bases. The CDR3 has 16 residues. Germline V gives CDR1 SGHTA, CDR2 FQGNSA. V shed 0 bases and J 2 bases; nucleotides not matched to a gene: 6.

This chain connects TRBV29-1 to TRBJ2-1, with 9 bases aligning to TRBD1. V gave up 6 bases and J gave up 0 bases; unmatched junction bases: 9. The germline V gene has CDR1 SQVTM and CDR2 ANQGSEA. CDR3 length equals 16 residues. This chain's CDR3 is CSVTRDRDGSYNEQFF. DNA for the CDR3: TGCAGCGTGACCCGGGACAGGGATGGCTCCTACAATGAGCAGTTCTTC.

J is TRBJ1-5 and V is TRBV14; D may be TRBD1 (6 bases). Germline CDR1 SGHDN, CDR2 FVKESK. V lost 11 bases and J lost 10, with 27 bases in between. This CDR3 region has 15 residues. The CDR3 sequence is CARVRWDIRLNPQHF. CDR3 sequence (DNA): TGTGCCCGCGTACGATGGGACATCCGACTTAATCCCCAGCATTTT.